A single count supports the clone carrying this T cell receptor beta chain. The record originates from a study of blood T cell repertoires in COVID-19. Study details: COVID-19 samples collected from the United States, Italy and Spain covered acute and convalescent phases. T cells, B-cell-depleted T cells, or PBMCs provided the cDNA or gDNA that served as material.

The CDR3 contains 14 residues. The germline V gene has CDR1 KGHSH and CDR2 LQKENI. The V end was cut by 1 base, the J end by 4 bases, with 10 bases between. Authors' methods: By means of reference gene primer amplification, nucleated cell counts were estimated. Assay: immunoSEQ multiplex PCR; the TCRdb copy retains only in-frame clones and omits some. The V and J calls and the clone size are those of that table, but D and trimming were determined from the DNA. The sample includes about 100,000 clones, 92% seen only once; the top ten take around 5.8%. This sequence originates from a man in his fifties with active COVID-19. The specimen sequenced was peripheral blood. The rearrangement uses TRBV18 and TRBJ1-1; D is undetermined. The CDR3 protein is CASSPRPEGTEAFF. The CDR3 DNA reads as TGTGCCAGCTCACCACGGCCGGAGGGCACTGAAGCTTTCTTT.